This T cell receptor (beta chain) was retrieved from a study of shared clonotypes between healthy human individuals. Genomic DNA came from 85 million to 95 million PBMCs in unsorted samples. Study-level points and caveats: Sequencing depth was predicted to influence how clonotypes are shared among donors.

CDR1 SGHRS and CDR2 YFSETQ come from the germline V gene. This CDR3 is 17 amino acids long. With V trimmed by 4 bases and J by 6 bases, 10 bases remained unmatched. Comment on this clone: Its cognate antigen is unknown.

Study processing details: ImmunoSEQ junction-only sequences lacked quality scores, so their filtering differed. Assay: immunoSEQ multiplex PCR; the TCRdb copy retains only in-frame clones and omits some. V, J and clone size were drawn from that table, and D and trimming were deduced from the DNA. The sample yields 520,000 or so clones, less than 85% seen once. This chain joins TRBV5-1 and TRBJ2-2; 12 bases are shared with TRBD2. What was sequenced was PBMCs. This TCR derives from a woman aged 35 to 49 in good health. Some clones in this sample may be carry-over from other donors' samples. Written as DNA, the CDR3 is TGCGCCAGCAGCCTTAACGGACTAGCGGGATTCGCCGGGGAGCTGTTTTTT. The encoded protein is CASSLNGLAGFAGELFF.